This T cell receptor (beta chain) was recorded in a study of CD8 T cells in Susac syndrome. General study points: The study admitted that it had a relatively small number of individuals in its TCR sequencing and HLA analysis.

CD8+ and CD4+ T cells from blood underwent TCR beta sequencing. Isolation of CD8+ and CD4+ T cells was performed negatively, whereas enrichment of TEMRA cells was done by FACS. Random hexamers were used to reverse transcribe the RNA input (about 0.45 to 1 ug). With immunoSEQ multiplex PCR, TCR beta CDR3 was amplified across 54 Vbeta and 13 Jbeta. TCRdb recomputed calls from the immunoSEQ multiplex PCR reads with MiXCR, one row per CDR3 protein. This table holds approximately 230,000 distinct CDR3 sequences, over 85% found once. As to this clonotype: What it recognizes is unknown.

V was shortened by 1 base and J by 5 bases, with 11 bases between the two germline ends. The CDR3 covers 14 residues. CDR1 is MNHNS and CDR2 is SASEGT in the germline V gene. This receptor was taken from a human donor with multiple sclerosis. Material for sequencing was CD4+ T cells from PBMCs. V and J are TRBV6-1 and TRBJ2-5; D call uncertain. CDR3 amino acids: CASSEVRGRETQYF. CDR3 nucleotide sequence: TGTGCCAGCAGTGAAGTACGCGGTCGGGAGACCCAGTACTTC.